Listed below are T cell receptor beta chains from one sample, sequenced in a study of blood T cell repertoires in COVID-19. Libraries were prepared by immunoSEQ multiplex PCR; TCRdb keeps only in-frame clonotypes and omits some of them. Of 76,000 or so clones listed, around 88% are singletons. The sample consisted of peripheral blood. These receptors originate from a man aged 30 to 45 with acute or convalescent COVID-19. The CDR3 runs from the conserved cysteine through the conserved F or W. D genes are given only for firm matches. Size values are once, few and many counts, or a class for expanded clones, and some rows have none.

TRBJ1-6 | few | NA | TRBV28 | CASMEERLGNSPLHF | TGTGCCAGCATGGAGGAAAGGCTTGGTAATTCACCCCTCCACTTT
TRBJ2-2 | few | NA | TRBV9 | CASSPTGTGGELFF | TGTGCCAGCAGCCCTACAGGAACGGGCGGGGAGCTGTTTTTT
TRBJ2-7 | NA | NA | TRBV28 | CASSHPTQGFEQYF | TGTGCCAGCAGCCACCCAACACAGGGATTCGAGCAGTACTTC
TRBJ2-1 | once | NA | TRBV25-1 | CASSGQVDYNEQFF | TGTGCCAGCAGTGGACAGGTTGACTACAATGAGCAGTTCTTC
TRBJ1-3 | NA | TRBD1 | TRBV6-1 | CASNDRDSGNTIYF | TGTGCCAGCAACGACAGGGACTCTGGAAACACCATATATTTT
TRBJ2-2 | NA | TRBD1 | TRBV18 | CASSPLGQAGTGELFF | TGTGCCAGCTCACCTCTGGGACAGGCGGGGACCGGGGAGCTGTTTTTT
TRBJ2-3 | once | NA | TRBV5-1 | CASSLPGATDTQYF | TGCGCCAGCAGCCTCCCGGGTGCCACAGATACGCAGTATTTT
TRBJ2-1 | NA | NA | TRBV3-1/TRBV3-2 | CASSAVTSSNEQFF | TGTGCCAGCAGCGCGGTTACTAGCAGCAATGAGCAGTTCTTC
TRBJ1-5 | few | TRBD1 | TRBV19 | CASRDRGNQPQHF | TGTGCCAGTAGGGACAGGGGCAATCAGCCCCAGCATTTT
TRBJ2-1 | NA | TRBD1 | TRBV2 | CASSKRQGTYNEQFF | TGTGCCAGCAGTAAGCGACAGGGCACCTACAATGAGCAGTTCTTC
TRBJ2-2 | NA | TRBD1 | TRBV6-1 | CASSARGQGNTGELFF | TGTGCCAGCAGTGCCAGGGGACAGGGTAACACCGGGGAGCTGTTTTTT
TRBJ2-1 | NA | NA | TRBV28 | CASRGVRGDNEQFF | TGTGCCAGCAGGGGGGTGCGCGGGGACAATGAGCAGTTCTTC
TRBJ2-7 | NA | NA | TRBV19 | CASSPRSSKFEQYF | TGTGCCAGTAGTCCCCGGAGCAGTAAGTTCGAGCAGTACTTC
TRBJ1-2 | NA | TRBD1 | TRBV6-5 | CASSYGGQGGKGYTF | TGTGCCAGCAGTTACGGGGGACAGGGCGGGAAAGGCTACACCTTC
TRBJ2-5 | NA | NA | TRBV19 | CASSNPPASLKTQYF | TGTGCCAGTAGTAACCCCCCGGCTAGCTTGAAGACCCAGTACTTC
TRBJ2-2 | NA | TRBD2 | TRBV5-1 | CASSPAREGWTGELFF | TGCGCCAGCAGCCCGGCGCGGGAGGGGTGGACCGGGGAGCTGTTTTTT
TRBJ2-5 | few | NA | TRBV7-9 | CASSFKETQYF | TGTGCCAGCAGCTTTAAAGAGACCCAGTACTTC
TRBJ2-5 | once | TRBD1 | TRBV29-1 | CSVESNRGRETQYF | TGCAGCGTTGAGTCGAACAGGGGTAGGGAGACCCAGTACTTC
TRBJ1-4 | NA | NA | TRBV10-3 | CAISDSSTNEKLFF | TGTGCCATCAGTGACTCTTCAACTAATGAAAAACTGTTTTTT
TRBJ1-6 | NA | TRBD1 | TRBV27 | CASSRWTGDISPLHF | TGTGCCAGCAGCCGATGGACAGGGGATATCTCACCCCTCCACTTT
TRBJ1-4 | NA | NA | TRBV6-5 | CASSYSQRTRYEALFF | TGTGCCAGCAGTTACTCGCAACGGACACGCTACGAAGCACTGTTTTTT
TRBJ1-1 | NA | TRBD1 | TRBV2 | CASRYRGQNTEAFF | TGTGCCAGCCGATACAGGGGGCAGAACACTGAAGCTTTCTTT
TRBJ2-5 | NA | NA | TRBV9 | CASSVAPGGKQETQYF | TGTGCCAGCAGCGTAGCTCCCGGGGGAAAACAAGAGACCCAGTACTTC
TRBJ2-3 | once | NA | TRBV15 | CATSSARADTQYF | TGTGCCACCAGCAGTGCCCGCGCAGATACGCAGTATTTT
TRBJ2-1 | NA | NA | TRBV6-5 | CASSYPGRDEQFF | TGTGCCAGCAGTTATCCCGGGAGAGATGAGCAGTTCTTC
TRBJ1-1 | NA | NA | TRBV28 | CATRGSPDEAFF | TGTGCCACCCGGGGGTCCCCAGACGAAGCTTTCTTT
TRBJ2-3 | NA | NA | TRBV2 | CASSEREAYRQYF | TGTGCCAGCAGCGAAAGGGAGGCTTATAGGCAGTATTTT
TRBJ2-1 | NA | NA | TRBV7-2 | CASSLDSSVRSNEQFF | TGTGCCAGCAGCTTAGATTCGAGCGTTAGAAGCAATGAGCAGTTCTTC
TRBJ2-5 | NA | TRBD1 | TRBV10-1 | CASTLRDRAEAQYF | TGCGCCAGCACTTTGAGGGACAGGGCCGAGGCCCAGTACTTC
TRBJ1-5 | few | NA | TRBV28 | CASRADQPQHF | TGTGCCAGCAGGGCTGATCAGCCCCAGCATTTT
TRBJ1-6 | NA | TRBD1 | TRBV10-3 | CATRDSSYNSPLHF | TGTGCCACCCGGGACAGCTCCTATAATTCACCCCTCCACTTT
TRBJ1-1 | NA | TRBD1 | TRBV28 | CASITGGAGTEAFF | TGTGCCAGTATAACAGGGGGCGCAGGCACTGAAGCTTTCTTT
TRBJ2-7 | NA | NA | TRBV7-9 | CASSLVSPYEQYF | TGTGCCAGCAGCTTAGTAAGCCCCTACGAGCAGTACTTC
TRBJ2-5 | NA | NA | TRBV18 | CASSSKETQYF | TGTGCCAGCTCATCCAAAGAGACCCAGTACTTC
TRBJ2-1 | NA | NA | TRBV5-1 | CASSPPPGEQFF | TGCGCCAGCAGCCCTCCCCCGGGAGAGCAGTTCTTC
TRBJ2-7 | NA | TRBD2 | TRBV3-1/TRBV3-2 | CASRPSGRTYEQYF | TGTGCCAGCAGGCCTAGCGGGAGGACGTACGAGCAGTACTTC
TRBJ2-1 | NA | TRBD2 | TRBV13 | CASSLYFWTSGMNNEQFF | TGTGCCAGCAGCCTTTACTTTTGGACTAGCGGGATGAATAATGAGCAGTTCTTC
TRBJ2-5 | NA | NA | TRBV7-9 | CASSFSEETQYF | TGTGCCAGCAGCTTCTCTGAAGAGACCCAGTACTTC
TRBJ1-1 | NA | NA | TRBV7-8 | CASSDLTDMNTEAFF | TGTGCCAGCAGTGACCTGACGGACATGAACACTGAAGCTTTCTTT
TRBJ2-5 | NA | TRBD1 | TRBV6-5 | CASRLNRGRGETQYF | TGTGCCAGCAGGTTAAACAGGGGTAGGGGCGAGACCCAGTACTTC
TRBJ2-3 | NA | NA | TRBV5-4 | CASSRMGLADTQYF | TGTGCCAGCAGCCGAATGGGACTTGCAGATACGCAGTATTTT
TRBJ2-1 | NA | TRBD2 | TRBV7-2 | CASSFLTSGAYNEQFF | TGTGCCAGCAGCTTCCTTACTAGCGGGGCTTACAATGAGCAGTTCTTC
TRBJ1-3 | NA | TRBD1 | TRBV6-5 | CASTLQGDSGNTIYF | TGTGCCAGCACTTTACAGGGGGACTCTGGAAACACCATATATTTT
TRBJ2-2 | NA | NA | TRBV11-2 | CASSRLKGANTGELFF | TGTGCCAGCAGCCGATTAAAGGGGGCGAACACCGGGGAGCTGTTTTTT
TRBJ2-1 | NA | TRBD1 | TRBV4-3 | CASSHAVGRGRSDEQFF | TGCGCCAGCAGCCACGCGGTCGGCAGGGGGCGCTCGGATGAGCAGTTCTTC
TRBJ2-2 | NA | NA | TRBV4-3 | CASSQEEGGTGELFF | TGCGCCAGCAGCCAAGAAGAAGGCGGGACCGGGGAGCTGTTTTTT
TRBJ2-1 | NA | NA | TRBV14 | CASSQVPRGQFF | TGTGCCAGCAGCCAAGTACCCCGGGGGCAGTTCTTC
TRBJ1-4 | NA | NA | TRBV5-1 | CASSLALNNNEKLFF | TGCGCCAGCAGCTTGGCCTTGAACAACAATGAAAAACTGTTTTTT
TRBJ2-3 | NA | NA | TRBV7-3 | CASSGGSTDTQYF | TGTGCCAGCAGCGGGGGGAGCACAGATACGCAGTATTTT
TRBJ2-7 | NA | NA | TRBV18 | CASSPEGRVGSYEQYF | TGTGCCAGCTCCCCCGAGGGTCGAGTCGGATCCTACGAGCAGTACTTC
TRBJ1-1 | NA | TRBD1 | TRBV5-1 | CASSPGQINTEAFF | TGCGCCAGCAGCCCGGGACAGATCAACACTGAAGCTTTCTTT
TRBJ2-1 | NA | NA | TRBV11-2 | CASSLGLGNEQFF | TGTGCCAGCAGCTTAGGACTCGGCAATGAGCAGTTCTTC
TRBJ1-6 | NA | NA | TRBV19 | CASSFTGSPLHF | TGTGCCAGTAGTTTTACAGGTTCACCCCTCCACTTT
TRBJ1-5 | NA | TRBD1 | TRBV6-5 | CASSRDRNSNQPQHF | TGTGCCAGCAGTCGGGACAGAAATAGCAATCAGCCCCAGCATTTT
TRBJ1-2 | NA | NA | TRBV6-1 | CASSEGTGWTGGYTF | TGTGCCAGCAGTGAAGGTACAGGGTGGACGGGCGGCTACACCTTC
TRBJ1-2 | NA | NA | TRBV2 | CASSESREPNYGYTF | TGTGCCAGCAGTGAGTCGAGGGAGCCTAACTATGGCTACACCTTC
TRBJ2-2 | few | NA | TRBV9 | CASPRLFF | TGTGCCAGCCCGAGACTGTTTTTT